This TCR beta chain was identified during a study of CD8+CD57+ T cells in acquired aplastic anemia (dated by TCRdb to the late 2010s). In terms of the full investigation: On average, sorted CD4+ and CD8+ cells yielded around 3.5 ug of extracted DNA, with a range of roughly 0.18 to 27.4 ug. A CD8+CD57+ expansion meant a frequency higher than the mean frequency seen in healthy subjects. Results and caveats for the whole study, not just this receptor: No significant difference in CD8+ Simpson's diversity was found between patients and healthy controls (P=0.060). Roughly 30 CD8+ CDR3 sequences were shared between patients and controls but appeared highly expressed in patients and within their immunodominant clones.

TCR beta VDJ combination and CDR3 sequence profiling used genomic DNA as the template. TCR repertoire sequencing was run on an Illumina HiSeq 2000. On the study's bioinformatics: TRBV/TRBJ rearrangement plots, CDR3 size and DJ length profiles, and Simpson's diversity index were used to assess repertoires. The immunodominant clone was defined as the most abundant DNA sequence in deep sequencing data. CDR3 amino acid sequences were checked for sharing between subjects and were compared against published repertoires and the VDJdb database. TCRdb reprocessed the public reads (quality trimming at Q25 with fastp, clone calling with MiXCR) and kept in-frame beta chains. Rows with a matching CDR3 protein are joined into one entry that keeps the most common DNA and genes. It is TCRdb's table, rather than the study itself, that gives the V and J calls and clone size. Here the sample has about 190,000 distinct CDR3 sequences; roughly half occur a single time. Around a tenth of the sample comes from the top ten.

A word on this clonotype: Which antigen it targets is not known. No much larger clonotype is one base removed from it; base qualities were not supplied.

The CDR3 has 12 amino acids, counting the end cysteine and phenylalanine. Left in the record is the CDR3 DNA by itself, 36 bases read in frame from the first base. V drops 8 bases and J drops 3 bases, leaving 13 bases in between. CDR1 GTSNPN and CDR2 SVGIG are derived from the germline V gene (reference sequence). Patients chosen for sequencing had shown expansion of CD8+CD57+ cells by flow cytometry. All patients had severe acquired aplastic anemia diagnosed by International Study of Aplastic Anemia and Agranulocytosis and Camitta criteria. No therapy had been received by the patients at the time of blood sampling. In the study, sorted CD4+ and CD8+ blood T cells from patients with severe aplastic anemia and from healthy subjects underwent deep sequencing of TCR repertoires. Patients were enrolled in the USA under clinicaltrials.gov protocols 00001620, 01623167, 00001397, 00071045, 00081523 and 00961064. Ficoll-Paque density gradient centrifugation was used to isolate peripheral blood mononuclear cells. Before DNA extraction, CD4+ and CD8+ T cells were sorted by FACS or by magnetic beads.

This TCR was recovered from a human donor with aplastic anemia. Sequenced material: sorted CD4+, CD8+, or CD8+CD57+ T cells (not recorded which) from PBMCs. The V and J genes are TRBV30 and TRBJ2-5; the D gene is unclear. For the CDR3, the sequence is CAGSGGEETQYF. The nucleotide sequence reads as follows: TGTGCCGGCTCAGGTGGGGAAGAGACCCAGTACTTC.